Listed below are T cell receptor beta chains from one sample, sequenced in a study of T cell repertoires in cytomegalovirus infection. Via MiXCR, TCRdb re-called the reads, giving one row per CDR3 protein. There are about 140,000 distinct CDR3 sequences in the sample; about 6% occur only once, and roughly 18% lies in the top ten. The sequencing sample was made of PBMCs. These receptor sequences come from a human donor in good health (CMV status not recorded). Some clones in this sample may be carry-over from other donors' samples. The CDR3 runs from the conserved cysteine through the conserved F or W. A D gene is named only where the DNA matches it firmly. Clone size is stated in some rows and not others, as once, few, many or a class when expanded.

CDR3 protein: CACRGNEKLFF
CDR3 DNA: TGTGCCTGCCGGGGTAATGAAAAACTGTTTTTT
CDR3 length: 11
J gene: TRBJ1-4
D gene: -
V gene: TRBV12-3/TRBV12-4
clone size: -

CDR3 protein: CASSLAGLRGNSPLHF
CDR3 DNA: TGTGCCAGCAGCTTGGCGGGTCTCCGGGGGAATTCACCCCTCCACTTT
CDR3 length: 16
J gene: TRBJ1-6
D gene: -
V gene: TRBV5-5
clone size: many

CDR3 protein: CASSLDNRGGGEQFF
CDR3 DNA: TGTGCCAGCAGCTTAGACAATCGGGGGGGCGGTGAGCAGTTCTTC
CDR3 length: 15
J gene: TRBJ2-1
D gene: TRBD2
V gene: TRBV7-2
clone size: many

CDR3 protein: CASSLAGDYEQYF
CDR3 DNA: TGTGCCAGCAGCTTAGCGGGGGACTACGAGCAGTACTTC
CDR3 length: 13
J gene: TRBJ2-7
D gene: -
V gene: TRBV7-2
clone size: many

CDR3 protein: CASSRILDRGQETQYF
CDR3 DNA: TGTGCCAGCAGCCGGATACTGGACAGGGGACAGGAGACCCAGTACTTC
CDR3 length: 16
J gene: TRBJ2-5
D gene: TRBD1
V gene: TRBV7-2
clone size: many

CDR3 protein: CSAWTGGTEKLFF
CDR3 DNA: TGCAGTGCTTGGACAGGGGGGACTGAAAAACTGTTTTTT
CDR3 length: 13
J gene: TRBJ1-4
D gene: TRBD1
V gene: TRBV20-1
clone size: many

CDR3 protein: CASSRVGTIQETQYF
CDR3 DNA: TGTGCCAGCAGCCGCGTAGGGACTATCCAAGAGACCCAGTACTTC
CDR3 length: 15
J gene: TRBJ2-5
D gene: TRBD2
V gene: TRBV7-2
clone size: many

CDR3 protein: CASSLGSTGLPLPYEQYF
CDR3 DNA: TGTGCCAGCAGCTTAGGGTCAACAGGGCTCCCCCTTCCCTACGAGCAGTACTTC
CDR3 length: 18
J gene: TRBJ2-7
D gene: -
V gene: TRBV7-2
clone size: many

CDR3 protein: CASSRPHSNQPQHF
CDR3 DNA: TGTGCCAGCAGCCGACCCCATAGCAATCAGCCCCAGCATTTT
CDR3 length: 14
J gene: TRBJ1-5
D gene: -
V gene: TRBV2
clone size: few

CDR3 protein: CSARGLGTSRAFF
CDR3 DNA: TGCAGTGCTAGAGGGCTGGGGACAAGCAGGGCTTTCTTT
CDR3 length: 13
J gene: TRBJ1-1
D gene: -
V gene: TRBV20-1
clone size: many

CDR3 protein: CASSFGTANSPLHF
CDR3 DNA: TGCGCCAGCAGCTTCGGGACAGCTAATTCACCCCTCCACTTT
CDR3 length: 14
J gene: TRBJ1-6
D gene: TRBD1
V gene: TRBV5-1
clone size: many